This T cell receptor (beta chain) was profiled in a study of blood T cells in healthy people across ages. Overall study: About one barcoded beta molecule was captured per two T cells (by template switching).

CDR3 length: 16 residues. J gave up 4 bases and V 1 base, and 6 bases lay outside the gene matches. Germline CDR1 is SGHTA and CDR2 is FQGNSA. Note on this clonotype: What it binds is unknown.

Study-wide results and limits: Strongly correlated with naive T cell percentage was TCR beta diversity.

Next came a second PCR, run for about 7 to 12 cycles, which used a sample-barcoded 5' primer along with a J-beta primer mix. TCRdb passed the 5' RACE reads through MiXCR, listing each CDR3 protein once. The sample contains some 780,000 distinct CDR3 sequences, just over 55% of which appear only once. The origin of this receptor is a man between 40 and 49 years old in good health. Sequenced sample: blood. The chain is built from TRBV7-2 and TRBJ2-1; 8 bases map to TRBD2. CDR3 in amino acids: CASSLGGGGLYNEQFF. CDR3 in DNA: TGTGCCAGCAGCTTAGGTGGCGGGGGGCTTTACAATGAGCAGTTCTTC.